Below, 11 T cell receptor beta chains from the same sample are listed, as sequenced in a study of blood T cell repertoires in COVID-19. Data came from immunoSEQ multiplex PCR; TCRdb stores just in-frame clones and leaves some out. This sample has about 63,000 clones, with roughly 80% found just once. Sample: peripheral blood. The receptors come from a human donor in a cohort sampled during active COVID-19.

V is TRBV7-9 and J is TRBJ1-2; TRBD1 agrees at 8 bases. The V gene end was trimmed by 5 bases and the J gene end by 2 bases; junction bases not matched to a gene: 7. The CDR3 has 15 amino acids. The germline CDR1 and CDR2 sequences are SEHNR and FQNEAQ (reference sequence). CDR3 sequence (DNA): TGTGCCAGCAGCCGCGTAACAGGGGGGAACTATGGCTACACCTTC. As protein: CASSRVTGGNYGYTF.

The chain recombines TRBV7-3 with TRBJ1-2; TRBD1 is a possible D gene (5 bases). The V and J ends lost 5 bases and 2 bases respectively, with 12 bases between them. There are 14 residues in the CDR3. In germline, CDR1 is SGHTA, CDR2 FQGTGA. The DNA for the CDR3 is TGTGCCAGCAGCCCAGAACCAGGGAACTATGGCTACACCTTC. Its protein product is CASSPEPGNYGYTF.

The CDR3 region has the DNA TGTGCCTGGAGTACGACAGGGAACTATGGCTACACCTTC. The encoded protein is CAWSTTGNYGYTF. V gene TRBV30 combines with J gene TRBJ1-2; 7 bases align to TRBD1. J was trimmed by 2 bases and V by 2 bases; bases with no gene match: 2. Germline lookup yields CDR1 GTSNPN and CDR2 SVGIG (reference sequence). The CDR3 covers 13 residues.

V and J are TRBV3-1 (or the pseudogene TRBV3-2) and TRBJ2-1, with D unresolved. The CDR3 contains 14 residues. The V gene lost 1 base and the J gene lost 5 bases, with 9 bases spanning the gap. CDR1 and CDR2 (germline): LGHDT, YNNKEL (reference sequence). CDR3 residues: CASSQVVAHNEQFF. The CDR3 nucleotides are TGTGCCAGCAGCCAAGTTGTAGCCCACAATGAGCAGTTCTTC.

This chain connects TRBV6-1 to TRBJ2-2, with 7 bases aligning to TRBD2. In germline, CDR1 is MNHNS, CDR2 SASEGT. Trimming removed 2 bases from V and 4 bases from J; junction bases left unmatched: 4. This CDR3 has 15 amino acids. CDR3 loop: CASSERGEGTGELFF. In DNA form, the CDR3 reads TGTGCCAGCAGTGAACGGGGGGAGGGCACCGGGGAGCTGTTTTTT.

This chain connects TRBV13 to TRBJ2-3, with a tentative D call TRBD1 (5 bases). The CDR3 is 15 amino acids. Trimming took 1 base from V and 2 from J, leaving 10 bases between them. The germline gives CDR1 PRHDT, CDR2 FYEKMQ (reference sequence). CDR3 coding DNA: TGTGCCAGCAGCTTAGAGGGGTCCGCCACAGATACGCAGTATTTT. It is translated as CASSLEGSATDTQYF.

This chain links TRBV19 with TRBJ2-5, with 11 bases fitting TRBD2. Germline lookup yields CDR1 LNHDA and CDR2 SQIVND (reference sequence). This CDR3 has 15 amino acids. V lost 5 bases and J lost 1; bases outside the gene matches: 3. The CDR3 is CASSPGTSGQETQYF. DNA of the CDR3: TGTGCCAGTAGTCCTGGGACTAGCGGCCAAGAGACCCAGTACTTC.

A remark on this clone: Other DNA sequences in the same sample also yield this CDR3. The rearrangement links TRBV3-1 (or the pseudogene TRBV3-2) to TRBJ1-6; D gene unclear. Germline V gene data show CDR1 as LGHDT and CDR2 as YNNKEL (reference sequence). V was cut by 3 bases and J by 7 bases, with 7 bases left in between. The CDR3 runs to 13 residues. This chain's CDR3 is CASSQGPNSPLHF. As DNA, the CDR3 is TGTGCCAGCAGCCAGGGCCCCAATTCACCCCTCCACTTT.

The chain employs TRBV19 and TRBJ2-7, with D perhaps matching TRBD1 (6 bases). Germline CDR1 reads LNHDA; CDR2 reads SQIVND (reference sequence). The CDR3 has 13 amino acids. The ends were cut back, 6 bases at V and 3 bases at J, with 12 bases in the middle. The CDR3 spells CASSGTTGYEQYF. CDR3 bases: TGTGCCAGTAGCGGGACGACAGGCTACGAGCAGTACTTC.

The CDR3 region is CATTFAGTGNTEAFF. For the CDR3, the DNA is TGTGCCACTACTTTCGCCGGGACAGGGAACACTGAAGCTTTCTTT. This chain connects TRBV24-1 to TRBJ1-1; 8 nucleotides agree with TRBD1. The germline CDR1 and CDR2 sequences are KGHDR and SFDVKD. CDR3 size: 15 residues. Trimming cost V 10 bases and J 1 base; bases outside gene matches: 10.

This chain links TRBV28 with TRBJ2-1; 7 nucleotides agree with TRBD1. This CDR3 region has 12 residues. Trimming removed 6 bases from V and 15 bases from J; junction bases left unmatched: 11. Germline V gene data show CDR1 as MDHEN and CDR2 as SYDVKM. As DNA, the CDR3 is TGTGCCAGCAGCCTCCGGGACAGTGTTTCGTTCTTC. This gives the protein CASSLRDSVSFF.